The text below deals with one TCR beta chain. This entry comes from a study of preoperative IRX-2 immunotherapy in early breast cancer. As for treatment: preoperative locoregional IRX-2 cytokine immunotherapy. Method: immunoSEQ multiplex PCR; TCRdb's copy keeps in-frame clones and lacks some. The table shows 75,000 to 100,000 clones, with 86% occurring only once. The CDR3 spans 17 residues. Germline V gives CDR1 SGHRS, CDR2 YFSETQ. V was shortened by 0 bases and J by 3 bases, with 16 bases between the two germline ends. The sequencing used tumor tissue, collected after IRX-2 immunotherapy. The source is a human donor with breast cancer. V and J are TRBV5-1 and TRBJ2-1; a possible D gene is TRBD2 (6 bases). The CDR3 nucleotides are TGCGCCAGCAGCTTGGAGACCCGGGGGATGGTCTACAATGAGCAGTTCTTC. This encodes CASSLETRGMVYNEQFF.